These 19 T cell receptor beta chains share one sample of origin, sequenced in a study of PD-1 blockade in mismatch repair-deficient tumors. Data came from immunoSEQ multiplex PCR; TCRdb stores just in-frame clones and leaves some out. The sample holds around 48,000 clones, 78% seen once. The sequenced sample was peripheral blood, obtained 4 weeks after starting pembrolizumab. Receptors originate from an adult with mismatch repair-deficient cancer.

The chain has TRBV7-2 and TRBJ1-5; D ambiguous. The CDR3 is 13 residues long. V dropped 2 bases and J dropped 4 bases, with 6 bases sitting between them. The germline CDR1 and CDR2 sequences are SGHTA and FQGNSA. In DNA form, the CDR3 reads TGTGCCAGCAGCTTATTAAATAATCAGCCCCAGCATTTT. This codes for CASSLLNNQPQHF.

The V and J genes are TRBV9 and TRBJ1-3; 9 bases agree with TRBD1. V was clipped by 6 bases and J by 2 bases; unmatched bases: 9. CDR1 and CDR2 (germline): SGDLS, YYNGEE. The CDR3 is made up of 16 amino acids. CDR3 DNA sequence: TGTGCCAGCACACGTTTGGGACAGGGAACTGGAAACACCATATATTTT. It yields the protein CASTRLGQGTGNTIYF.

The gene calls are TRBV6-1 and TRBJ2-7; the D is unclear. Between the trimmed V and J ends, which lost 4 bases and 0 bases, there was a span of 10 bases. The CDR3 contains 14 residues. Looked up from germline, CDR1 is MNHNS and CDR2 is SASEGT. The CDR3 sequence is CASSVGPSSYEQYF. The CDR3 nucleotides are TGTGCCAGCAGTGTTGGACCAAGCTCCTACGAGCAGTACTTC.

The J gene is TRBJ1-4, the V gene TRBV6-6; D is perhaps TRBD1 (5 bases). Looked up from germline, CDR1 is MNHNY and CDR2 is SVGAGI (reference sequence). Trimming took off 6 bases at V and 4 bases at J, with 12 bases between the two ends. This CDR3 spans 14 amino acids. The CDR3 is CASRSGQDNEKLFF. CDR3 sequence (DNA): TGTGCCAGCAGGTCAGGGCAGGATAATGAAAAACTGTTTTTT.

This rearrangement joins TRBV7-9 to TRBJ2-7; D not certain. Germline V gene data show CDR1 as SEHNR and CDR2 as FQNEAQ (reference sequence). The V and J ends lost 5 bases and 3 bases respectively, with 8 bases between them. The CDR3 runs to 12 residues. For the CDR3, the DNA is TGTGCCAGCAGCCCCAACTTCTACGAGCAGTACTTC. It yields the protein CASSPNFYEQYF.

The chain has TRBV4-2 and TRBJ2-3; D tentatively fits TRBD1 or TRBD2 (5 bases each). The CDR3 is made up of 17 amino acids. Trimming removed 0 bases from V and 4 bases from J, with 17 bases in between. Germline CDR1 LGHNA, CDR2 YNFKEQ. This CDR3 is CASSQDGGSSTADTQYF. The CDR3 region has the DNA TGTGCCAGCAGCCAAGATGGGGGTAGTTCTACAGCAGATACGCAGTATTTT.

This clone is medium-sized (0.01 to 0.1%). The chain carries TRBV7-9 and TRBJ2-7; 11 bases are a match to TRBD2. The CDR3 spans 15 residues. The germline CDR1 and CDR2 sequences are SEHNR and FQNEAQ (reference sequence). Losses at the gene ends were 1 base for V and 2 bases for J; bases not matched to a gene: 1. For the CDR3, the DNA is TGTGCCAGCAGCTTAGGACTAGCGGGAACCTACGAGCAGTACTTC. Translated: CASSLGLAGTYEQYF.

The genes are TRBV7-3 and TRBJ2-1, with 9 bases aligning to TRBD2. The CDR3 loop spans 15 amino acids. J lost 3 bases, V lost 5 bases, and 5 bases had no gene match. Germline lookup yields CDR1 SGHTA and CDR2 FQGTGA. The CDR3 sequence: CASSPKLAGYNEQFF. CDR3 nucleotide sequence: TGTGCCAGCAGCCCAAAACTAGCGGGCTACAATGAGCAGTTCTTC.

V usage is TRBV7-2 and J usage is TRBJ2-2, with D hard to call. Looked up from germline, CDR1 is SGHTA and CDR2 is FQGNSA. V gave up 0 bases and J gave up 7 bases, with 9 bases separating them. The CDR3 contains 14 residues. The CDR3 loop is CASSLAEFGGELFF. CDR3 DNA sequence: TGTGCCAGCAGCTTAGCAGAATTCGGCGGGGAGCTGTTTTTT.

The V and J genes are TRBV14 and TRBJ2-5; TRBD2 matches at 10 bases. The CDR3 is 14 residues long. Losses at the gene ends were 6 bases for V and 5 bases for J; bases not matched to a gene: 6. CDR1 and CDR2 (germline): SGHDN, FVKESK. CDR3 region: CASSPSGRRETQYF. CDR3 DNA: TGTGCCAGCAGTCCTAGCGGGAGAAGGGAGACCCAGTACTTC.

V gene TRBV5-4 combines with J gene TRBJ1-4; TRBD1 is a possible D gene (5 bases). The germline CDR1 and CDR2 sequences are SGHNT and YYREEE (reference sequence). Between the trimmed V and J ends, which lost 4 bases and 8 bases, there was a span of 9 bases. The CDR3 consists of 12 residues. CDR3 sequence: CASSGGSEKLFF. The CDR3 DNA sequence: TGTGCCAGCAGCGGGGGTTCGGAAAAACTGTTTTTT.

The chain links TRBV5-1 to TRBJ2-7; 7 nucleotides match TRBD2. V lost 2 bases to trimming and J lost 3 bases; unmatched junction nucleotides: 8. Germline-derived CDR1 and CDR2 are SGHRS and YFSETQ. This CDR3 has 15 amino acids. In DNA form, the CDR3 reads TGCGCCAGCAGCTTCCTAGCGGATCGGGACTACGAGCAGTACTTC. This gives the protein CASSFLADRDYEQYF.

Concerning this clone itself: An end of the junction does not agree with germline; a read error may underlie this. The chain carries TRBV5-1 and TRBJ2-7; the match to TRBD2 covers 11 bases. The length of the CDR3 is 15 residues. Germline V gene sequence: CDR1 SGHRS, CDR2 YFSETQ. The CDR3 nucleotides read TGCGCCAGCAACTTGATGGGACTAGCGGATTCGGAGCAGTACTTC. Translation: CASNLMGLADSEQYF.

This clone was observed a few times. The CDR3 bases are TGTGCCAGTAGTAGGGCCGGTGGTAGCGGCTACCACAATGAGCAGTTCTTC. Protein: CASSRAGGSGYHNEQFF. V is TRBV19 and J is TRBJ2-1; D is perhaps TRBD2 (6 bases). The CDR3 consists of 17 residues. V lost 4 bases, J lost 5 bases, and 21 bases lay in between. The germline gives CDR1 LNHDA, CDR2 SQIVND (reference sequence).

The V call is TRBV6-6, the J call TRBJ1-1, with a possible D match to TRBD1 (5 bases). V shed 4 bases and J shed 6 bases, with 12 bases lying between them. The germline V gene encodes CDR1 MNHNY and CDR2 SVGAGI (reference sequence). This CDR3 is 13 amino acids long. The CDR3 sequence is CASSLGQGPEAFF. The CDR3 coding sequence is TGTGCCAGCAGTTTGGGTCAGGGACCTGAAGCTTTCTTT.

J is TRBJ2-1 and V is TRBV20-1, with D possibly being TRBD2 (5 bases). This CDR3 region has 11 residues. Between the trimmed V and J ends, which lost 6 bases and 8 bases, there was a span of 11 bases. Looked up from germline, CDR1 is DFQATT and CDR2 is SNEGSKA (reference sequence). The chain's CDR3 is CSAKRSDEQFF. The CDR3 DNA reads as TGCAGTGCCAAACGTAGCGATGAGCAGTTCTTC.

The DNA for the CDR3 is TGTGCCAGCAGCTTTGGGCTAGCGGACTACGAGCAGTACTTC. Translation: CASSFGLADYEQYF. The gene calls are TRBV11-1 and TRBJ2-7, with 7 bases lining up with TRBD2. J was trimmed by 3 bases and V by 3 bases; bases with no gene match: 5. CDR1 and CDR2 from the germline V gene are SGHAT and FQDESV (reference sequence). The CDR3 runs to 14 residues.

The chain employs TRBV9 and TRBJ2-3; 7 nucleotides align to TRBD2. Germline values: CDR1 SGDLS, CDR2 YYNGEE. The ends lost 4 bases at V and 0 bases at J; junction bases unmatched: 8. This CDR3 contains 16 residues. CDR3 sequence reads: CASSSRLATSTDTQYF. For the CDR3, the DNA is TGTGCCAGCAGCTCACGACTAGCAACTAGCACAGATACGCAGTATTTT.

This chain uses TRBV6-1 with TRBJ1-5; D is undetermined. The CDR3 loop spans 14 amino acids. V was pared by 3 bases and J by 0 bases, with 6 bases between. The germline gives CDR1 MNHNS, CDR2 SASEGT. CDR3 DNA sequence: TGTGCCAGCAGTGAGTACGATAGCAATCAGCCCCAGCATTTT. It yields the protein CASSEYDSNQPQHF.